Listed below are T cell receptor beta chains from one sample, sequenced in a study of cytomegalovirus exposure and HLA in healthy donors. Generated by immunoSEQ multiplex PCR, the TCRdb table keeps only in-frame clones and is missing some. The table shows 100,000 to 150,000 clones, with 75% to 85% occurring only once. Sequenced: PBMCs. The source of these receptors is a girl aged 2 to 9 in good health and CMV-seronegative. Each CDR3 is given without its conserved first and last residue. Clone sizes are given selectively: once, few, many, or a class where the clone is expanded.

J gene,clone size,V gene,CDR3 protein
TRBJ2-5,once,TRBV9,ASSVATGGRETQY
TRBJ1-1,once,TRBV27,ASRGQGAKGTEAF
TRBJ1-2,-,TRBV18,ASSPVDKSNYGYT
TRBJ2-1,-,TRBV11-3,ASSDGTSGAYNEQF
TRBJ2-7,-,TRBV2,ASSVRAGSYEQY
TRBJ2-7,-,TRBV6-6,ASSYPSVARSYEQY
TRBJ2-2,-,TRBV18,ASSPGTAPNTGELF
TRBJ2-7,-,TRBV2,ASSAETYEQY
TRBJ1-1,-,TRBV7-6,ASSSSYRDRVGTEAF
TRBJ2-5,once,TRBV27,ASSSTGETQY
TRBJ2-1,few,TRBV30,AWSLGTSGGNEQF
TRBJ2-4,-,TRBV28,ASRSGQGIQY
TRBJ1-1,once,TRBV7-8,ASRITGGNTEAF
TRBJ1-4,-,TRBV19,ASSIGRDRENEKLF
TRBJ2-7,-,TRBV2,ASSEPGQVGDEQY
TRBJ1-1,-,TRBV7-3,ASSLTGGPNTEAF
TRBJ1-1,-,TRBV18,ASSPKGGSTEAF